What follows is one T cell receptor beta chain and its context. The target antigen is unknown. The record originates from a study of T-cell reconstitution after alpha-beta-depleted transplantation in children. Broader study findings: High day-60 TCRbeta diversity in some patients came from surviving recipient T cells and thymic progenitors.

V lost 3 bases, J lost 7 bases, and 11 bases stayed unmatched. The CDR3 extends over 15 amino acids. The germline gives CDR1 MDHEN, CDR2 SYDVKM. Unique molecular identifiers featured in how the TCRbeta library was prepared. One entry per CDR3 protein, called by TCRdb with MiXCR from the PCR reads. The sample lists over 400,000 distinct CDR3 sequences, roughly two fifths occurring once. The material sequenced was PBMCs, taken before TCRalphabeta/CD19-depleted stem cell transplant. The sequence came from a girl aged 2-10 years with aplastic anemia, due to receive a stem cell transplant. This rearrangement joins TRBV28 to TRBJ2-5; 7 bases are shared with TRBD2. The CDR3 region is CASSFRLAATMTQYF. In DNA form, the CDR3 reads TGTGCCAGCAGTTTCCGGCTAGCGGCTACGATGACCCAGTACTTC.